The 16 T cell receptor beta chains presented below share a single source sample, sequenced in a study of OX40 agonist ivuxolimab in advanced cancers. Data came from immunoSEQ multiplex PCR; TCRdb stores just in-frame clones and leaves some out. The data contain roughly 100,000 clones, 90% to 96% of them seen just once; the ten biggest clones take up 2%. This specimen consisted of CD4+ or CD8+ T cells sorted from blood, obtained in a trial of the OX40 agonist ivuxolimab. The receptors derive from an adult with an advanced solid tumor such as melanoma, head and neck, liver or kidney cancer.

The rearrangement uses TRBV25-1 and TRBJ2-7; the match to TRBD1 covers 10 bases. Trimming removed 8 bases from V and 4 bases from J; junction bases left unmatched: 8. This CDR3 contains 14 residues. In germline, CDR1 is MGHDK, CDR2 SYGVNS. The CDR3 DNA reads as TGTGCCAGCGGGGACAGGGGCTTGGTGTACGAGCAGTACTTC. Amino acids: CASGDRGLVYEQYF.

The rearrangement uses TRBV27 and TRBJ1-1, with 10 bases matching TRBD1. Germline CDR1 MNHEY, CDR2 SMNVEV (reference sequence). The length of the CDR3 is 17 residues. Losses at the gene ends were 5 bases for V and 0 bases for J; bases not matched to a gene: 9. The CDR3 protein is CASSRLPGQGLNTEAFF. The CDR3 coding sequence is TGTGCCAGCAGTCGACTCCCGGGACAGGGGCTGAACACTGAAGCTTTCTTT.

V usage is TRBV5-8 and J usage is TRBJ2-7, with TRBD2 matching over 10 bases. The germline gives CDR1 SGHTS, CDR2 YDEGEE. V lost 4 bases, J lost 4 bases, and 5 bases stayed unmatched. The CDR3 runs to 14 residues. The DNA of the CDR3 is TGTGCCAGCAGCCTAGCGGGAGTCTTTTACGAGCAGTACTTC. This translates into CASSLAGVFYEQYF.

The chain combines TRBV28 with TRBJ1-2; TRBD1 is a possible D gene (5 bases). CDR3 length: 14 residues. The ends were cut back, 3 bases at V and 3 bases at J, with 11 bases in the middle. Per germline, CDR1 MDHEN and CDR2 SYDVKM. The CDR3 nucleotides read TGTGCCAGCAGTTTGTCCCGGGGGGACTATGGCTACACCTTC. Translating gives CASSLSRGDYGYTF.

V gene TRBV7-9 combines with J gene TRBJ2-7, with TRBD2 matching over 8 bases. V was pared by 2 bases and J by 5 bases, with 8 bases of the junction left unmatched. CDR1 SEHNR and CDR2 FQNEAQ come from the germline V gene (reference sequence). The length of the CDR3 is 15 residues. Here the CDR3 DNA reads TGTGCCAGCAGCTTATTGCTAGCGGGTGATGACGAGCAGTACTTC. Translating gives CASSLLLAGDDEQYF.

The V and J genes are TRBV7-9 and TRBJ2-5, with a tentative D call TRBD1 (5 bases). V lost 5 bases, J lost 7 bases, and 17 bases lay in between. From germline, CDR1 is SEHNR and CDR2 FQNEAQ (reference sequence). This CDR3 has 14 amino acids. Here the CDR3 reads CASSPGGALGTQYF. DNA of the CDR3: TGTGCCAGCAGCCCGGGTGGGGCACTGGGGACCCAGTACTTC.

The rearrangement uses TRBV10-2 and TRBJ2-7, with 11 bases aligning to TRBD2. Germline V gives CDR1 WSHSY, CDR2 SAAADI. CDR3 length: 15 amino acids. The ends lost 5 bases at V and 4 bases at J; junction bases unmatched: 7. The CDR3 region has the DNA TGCGCCAGCAGTCCTACTAGCGGGAGAGGATACGAGCAGTACTTC. Protein: CASSPTSGRGYEQYF.

The chain carries TRBV4-3 and TRBJ2-3; 10 nucleotides line up with TRBD2. V shed 1 base and J 3 bases; nucleotides not matched to a gene: 4. The CDR3 is made up of 16 amino acids. Germline V gives CDR1 LGHNA, CDR2 YSLEER. The CDR3 sequence is CASSQGPSGSTDTQYF. CDR3 coding DNA: TGCGCCAGCAGCCAAGGCCCTAGCGGGAGTACAGATACGCAGTATTTT.

V usage is TRBV5-1 and J usage is TRBJ2-3; D might be TRBD1 or TRBD2, each matching 5 bases. In germline, CDR1 is SGHRS, CDR2 YFSETQ. V lost 0 bases to trimming and J lost 4 bases, with 15 bases between them. This CDR3 region has 16 residues. CDR3 sequence (DNA): TGCGCCAGCAGCTTGGAGCGAAGGGGTAGCGCAGATACGCAGTATTTT. Its protein product is CASSLERRGSADTQYF.

The chain recombines TRBV27 with TRBJ2-1, with TRBD2 identical over 13 bases. Germline lookup yields CDR1 MNHEY and CDR2 SMNVEV (reference sequence). V lost 6 bases to trimming and J lost 1 base; unmatched junction nucleotides: 9. The CDR3 is 18 amino acids. The chain's CDR3 is CASRGYGLAGESYNEQFF. In DNA, the CDR3 is TGTGCCAGCAGGGGCTACGGACTAGCGGGGGAGTCCTACAATGAGCAGTTCTTC.

The rearrangement uses TRBV9 and TRBJ2-1; 10 bases are shared with TRBD1. Germline assignment: CDR1 SGDLS and CDR2 YYNGEE. The CDR3 length is 15 residues. V was pared by 4 bases and J by 4 bases, with 5 bases of the junction left unmatched. CDR3 DNA sequence: TGTGCCAGCAGCCCAGGGACAGGGGTGTACAATGAGCAGTTCTTC. It codes for CASSPGTGVYNEQFF.

The V gene is TRBV4-1, the J gene TRBJ2-1; TRBD2 agrees at 10 bases. There are 13 residues in the CDR3. V shed 3 bases, J shed 9 bases, and the junction held 2 bases outside the gene matches. Germline V CDR1 and CDR2: MGHRA, YSYEKL. CDR3 nucleotide sequence: TGCGCCAGCAGCCACTCTAGCGGGAGTGAGCAGTTCTTC. Its translation: CASSHSSGSEQFF.

V is TRBV4-1 and J is TRBJ1-2; TRBD1 matches at 8 bases. The CDR3 runs 16 residues. The ends lost 4 bases at V and 2 bases at J; junction bases unmatched: 9. Looked up from germline, CDR1 is MGHRA and CDR2 is YSYEKL. Here the CDR3 DNA reads TGCGCCAGCAGCCCATCCCCCAGGACAGGGAACTATGGCTACACCTTC. It translates to CASSPSPRTGNYGYTF.

This rearrangement joins TRBV2 to TRBJ2-2; 11 positions agree with TRBD1. This CDR3 comprises 16 residues. V lost 7 bases to trimming and J lost 7 bases; unmatched junction nucleotides: 11. CDR1 is SNHLY, CDR2 FYNNEI, per germline. CDR3 in amino acids: CASNVGQGAPGGELFF. The CDR3 bases are TGTGCCAGCAACGTTGGACAGGGGGCGCCGGGCGGGGAGCTGTTTTTT.

The chain recombines TRBV5-1 with TRBJ1-1; no firm D call. V dropped 2 bases and J dropped 2 bases, with 7 bases sitting between them. The CDR3 totals 13 residues. Germline V gives CDR1 SGHRS, CDR2 YFSETQ. The CDR3 here is CASSFPSNTEAFF. CDR3 in DNA: TGCGCCAGCAGCTTCCCATCCAACACTGAAGCTTTCTTT.

This chain's CDR3 is CASGVSSPLHF. The CDR3, as DNA: TGTGCCAGCGGGGTGAGTTCACCCCTCCACTTT. V usage is TRBV6-1 and J usage is TRBJ1-6; D is unresolved. The CDR3 consists of 11 residues. Germline loops: CDR1 MNHNS, CDR2 SASEGT. Trimming took off 8 bases at V and 9 bases at J, with 8 bases between the two ends.